This passage covers 4 T cell receptor beta chains from one sample sequenced in a study. One entry per CDR3 protein results from TCRdb running MiXCR on the 5' RACE reads. The sample has fewer than 25,000 distinct CDR3 sequences; roughly 33% are singletons. Sequencing used tumor-infiltrating naive CD4+ T cells sorted from the breast tumor. Subset of the sample: naive CD4+ T cells, CD4+CD45RA+CD25-. These receptors originate from a female donor with breast cancer.

To note about this clonotype: A read error is possible here, since a much larger clone lies one base away. V and J are TRBV6-5 and TRBJ2-3, with TRBD1 matching 9 bases. This CDR3 region has 14 residues. Germline assignment: CDR1 MNHEY and CDR2 SVGAGI. The CDR3: CASSRDRATGTQYF. CDR3 nucleotides: TGTGCCAGCAGTCGGGACAGGGCCACAGGTACGCAGTATTTT.

This clonotype was detected many times. V gene TRBV5-1 combines with J gene TRBJ1-6, with D tentatively TRBD1 (6 bases). V gave up 2 bases and J gave up 9 bases, with 15 bases separating them. The CDR3 consists of 15 residues. Germline CDR1 and CDR2: SGHRS and YFSETQ. The CDR3, as DNA: TGCGCCAGCAGCTTATCAACAGGGAACATTTCACCCCTCCACTTT. Translating gives CASSLSTGNISPLHF. Full variable domain (remainder filled in from reference TRBV5-1 and TRBJ1-6): KAGVTQTPRYLIKTRGQQVTLSCSPISGHRSVSWYQQTPGQGLQFLFEYFSETQRNKGNFPGRFSGRQFSNSRSEMNVSTLELGDSALYLCASSLSTGNISPLHFGNGTRLTVT.

About this clonotype itself: Given a much more abundant clone one base away, this may be a read error. This sequence joins TRBV9 and TRBJ2-7, with 7 bases aligning to TRBD2. Germline V lookup: CDR1 SGDLS, CDR2 YYNGEE. With 10 bases clipped from V and 3 bases from J, the junction kept 4 bases outside the gene matches. CDR3 length: 11 amino acids. CDR3: CAGLAVYEQYF. Here the CDR3 DNA reads TGTGCCGGCCTAGCGGTCTACGAGCAGTACTTC.

V is TRBV3-1 and J is TRBJ2-1; no clear D gene. V dropped 0 bases and J dropped 7 bases, with 4 bases sitting between them. The length of the CDR3 is 12 residues. Germline V gene lookup returns CDR1 LGHDT and CDR2 YNNKEL (reference sequence). The CDR3 is CASSQDFNEQFF. CDR3 coding DNA: TGTGCCAGCAGCCAAGACTTTAATGAGCAGTTCTTC.